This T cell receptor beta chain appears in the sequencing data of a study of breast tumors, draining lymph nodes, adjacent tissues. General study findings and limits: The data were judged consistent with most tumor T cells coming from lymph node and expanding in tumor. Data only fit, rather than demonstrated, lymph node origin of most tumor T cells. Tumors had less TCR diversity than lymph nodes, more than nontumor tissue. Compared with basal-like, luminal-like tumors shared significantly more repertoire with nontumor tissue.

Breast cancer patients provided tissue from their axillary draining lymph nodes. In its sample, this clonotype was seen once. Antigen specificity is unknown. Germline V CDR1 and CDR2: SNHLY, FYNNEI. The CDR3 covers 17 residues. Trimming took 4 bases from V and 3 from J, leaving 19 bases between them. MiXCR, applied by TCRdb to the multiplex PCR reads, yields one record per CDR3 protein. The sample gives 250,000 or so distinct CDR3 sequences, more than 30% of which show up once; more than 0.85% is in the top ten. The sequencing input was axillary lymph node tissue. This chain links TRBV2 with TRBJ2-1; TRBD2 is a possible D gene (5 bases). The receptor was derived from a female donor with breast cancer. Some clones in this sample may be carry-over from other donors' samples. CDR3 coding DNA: TGTGCCAGCAGTGTGAGAAGCAGTTTAACTAGCTACAATGAGCAGTTCTTC. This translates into CASSVRSSLTSYNEQFF.